Included here is one T cell receptor beta chain sequence, with context. These data are taken from a study of breast tumors, draining lymph nodes, adjacent tissues. Each CDR3 protein gets one entry after TCRdb re-called the multiplex PCR reads with MiXCR. The table lists under 15,000 distinct CDR3 sequences, roughly 34% of them singletons. The CDR3 is 13 residues long. CDR1 is LGHDT, CDR2 YNNKEL, per germline (reference sequence). Trimming left V 0 bases short and J 6 bases short, with 5 bases between. The sample consisted of breast tumor tissue. The receptor was derived from a female donor with breast cancer. Some clones in this sample may be carry-over from other donors' samples. The rearrangement uses TRBV3-1 and TRBJ2-2; no reliable D call. Here the CDR3 reads CASSQEWAGELFF. CDR3 nucleotide sequence: TGTGCCAGCAGCCAAGAATGGGCCGGGGAGCTGTTTTTT.